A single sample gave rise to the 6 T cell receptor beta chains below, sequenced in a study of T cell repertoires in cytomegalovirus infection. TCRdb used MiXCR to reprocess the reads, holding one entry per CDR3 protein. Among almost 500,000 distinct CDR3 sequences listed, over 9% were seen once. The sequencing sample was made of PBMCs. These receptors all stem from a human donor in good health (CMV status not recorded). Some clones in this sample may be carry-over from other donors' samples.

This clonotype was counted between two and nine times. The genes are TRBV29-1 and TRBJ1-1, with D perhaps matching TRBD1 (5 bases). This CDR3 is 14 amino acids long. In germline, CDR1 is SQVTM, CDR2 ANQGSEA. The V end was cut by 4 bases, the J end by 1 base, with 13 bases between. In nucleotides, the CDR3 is TGCAGCGTTGGGGCAGGGCTAGAGAACACTGAAGCTTTCTTT. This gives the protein CSVGAGLENTEAFF.

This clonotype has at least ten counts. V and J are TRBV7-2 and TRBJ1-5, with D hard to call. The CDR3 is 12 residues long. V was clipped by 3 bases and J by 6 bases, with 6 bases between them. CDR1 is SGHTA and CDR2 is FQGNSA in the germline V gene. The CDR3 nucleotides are TGTGCCAGCAGCTTTAATCTTCAGCCCCAGCATTTT. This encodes CASSFNLQPQHF.

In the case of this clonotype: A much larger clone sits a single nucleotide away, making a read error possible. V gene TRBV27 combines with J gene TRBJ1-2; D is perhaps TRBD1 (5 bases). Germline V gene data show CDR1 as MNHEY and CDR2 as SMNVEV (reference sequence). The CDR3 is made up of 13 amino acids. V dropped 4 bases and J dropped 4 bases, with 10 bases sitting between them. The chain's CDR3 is CASSWNRFYGYTF. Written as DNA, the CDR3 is TGTGCCAGCAGTTGGAACAGGTTCTATGGCTACACCTTC.

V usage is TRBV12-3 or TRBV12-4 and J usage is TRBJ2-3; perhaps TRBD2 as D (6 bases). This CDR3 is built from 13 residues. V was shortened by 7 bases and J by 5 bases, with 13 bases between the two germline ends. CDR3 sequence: CASTPPGVDTQYF. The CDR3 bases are TGTGCCAGCACCCCCCCGGGGGTAGATACGCAGTATTTT.

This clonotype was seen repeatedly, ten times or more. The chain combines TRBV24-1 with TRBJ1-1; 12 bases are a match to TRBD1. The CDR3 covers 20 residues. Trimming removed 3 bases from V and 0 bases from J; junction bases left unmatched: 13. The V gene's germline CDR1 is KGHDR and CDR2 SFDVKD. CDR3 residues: CATSDGPPRDRGRVNTEAFF. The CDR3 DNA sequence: TGTGCCACCAGTGATGGCCCCCCCCGGGACAGGGGGCGTGTGAACACTGAAGCTTTCTTT.

The CDR3 is CASSPRTTSGTYEQFF. The CDR3 DNA reads as TGTGCCAGCAGCCCCAGGACGACCAGCGGGACTTATGAGCAGTTCTTC. This chain uses TRBV11-2 with TRBJ2-1; 7 bases align to TRBD2. Trimming removed 5 bases from V and 8 bases from J; junction bases left unmatched: 15. The germline CDR1 and CDR2 sequences are SGHAT and FQNNGV. The length of the CDR3 is 16 residues. The full variable domain, completed using reference TRBV11-2 and TRBJ2-1, is EAGVAQSPRYKIIEKRQSVAFWCNPISGHATLYWYQQILGQGPKLLIQFQNNGVVDDSQLPKDRFSAERLKGVDSTLKIQPAKLEDSAVYLCASSPRTTSGTYEQFFGPGTRLTVL.